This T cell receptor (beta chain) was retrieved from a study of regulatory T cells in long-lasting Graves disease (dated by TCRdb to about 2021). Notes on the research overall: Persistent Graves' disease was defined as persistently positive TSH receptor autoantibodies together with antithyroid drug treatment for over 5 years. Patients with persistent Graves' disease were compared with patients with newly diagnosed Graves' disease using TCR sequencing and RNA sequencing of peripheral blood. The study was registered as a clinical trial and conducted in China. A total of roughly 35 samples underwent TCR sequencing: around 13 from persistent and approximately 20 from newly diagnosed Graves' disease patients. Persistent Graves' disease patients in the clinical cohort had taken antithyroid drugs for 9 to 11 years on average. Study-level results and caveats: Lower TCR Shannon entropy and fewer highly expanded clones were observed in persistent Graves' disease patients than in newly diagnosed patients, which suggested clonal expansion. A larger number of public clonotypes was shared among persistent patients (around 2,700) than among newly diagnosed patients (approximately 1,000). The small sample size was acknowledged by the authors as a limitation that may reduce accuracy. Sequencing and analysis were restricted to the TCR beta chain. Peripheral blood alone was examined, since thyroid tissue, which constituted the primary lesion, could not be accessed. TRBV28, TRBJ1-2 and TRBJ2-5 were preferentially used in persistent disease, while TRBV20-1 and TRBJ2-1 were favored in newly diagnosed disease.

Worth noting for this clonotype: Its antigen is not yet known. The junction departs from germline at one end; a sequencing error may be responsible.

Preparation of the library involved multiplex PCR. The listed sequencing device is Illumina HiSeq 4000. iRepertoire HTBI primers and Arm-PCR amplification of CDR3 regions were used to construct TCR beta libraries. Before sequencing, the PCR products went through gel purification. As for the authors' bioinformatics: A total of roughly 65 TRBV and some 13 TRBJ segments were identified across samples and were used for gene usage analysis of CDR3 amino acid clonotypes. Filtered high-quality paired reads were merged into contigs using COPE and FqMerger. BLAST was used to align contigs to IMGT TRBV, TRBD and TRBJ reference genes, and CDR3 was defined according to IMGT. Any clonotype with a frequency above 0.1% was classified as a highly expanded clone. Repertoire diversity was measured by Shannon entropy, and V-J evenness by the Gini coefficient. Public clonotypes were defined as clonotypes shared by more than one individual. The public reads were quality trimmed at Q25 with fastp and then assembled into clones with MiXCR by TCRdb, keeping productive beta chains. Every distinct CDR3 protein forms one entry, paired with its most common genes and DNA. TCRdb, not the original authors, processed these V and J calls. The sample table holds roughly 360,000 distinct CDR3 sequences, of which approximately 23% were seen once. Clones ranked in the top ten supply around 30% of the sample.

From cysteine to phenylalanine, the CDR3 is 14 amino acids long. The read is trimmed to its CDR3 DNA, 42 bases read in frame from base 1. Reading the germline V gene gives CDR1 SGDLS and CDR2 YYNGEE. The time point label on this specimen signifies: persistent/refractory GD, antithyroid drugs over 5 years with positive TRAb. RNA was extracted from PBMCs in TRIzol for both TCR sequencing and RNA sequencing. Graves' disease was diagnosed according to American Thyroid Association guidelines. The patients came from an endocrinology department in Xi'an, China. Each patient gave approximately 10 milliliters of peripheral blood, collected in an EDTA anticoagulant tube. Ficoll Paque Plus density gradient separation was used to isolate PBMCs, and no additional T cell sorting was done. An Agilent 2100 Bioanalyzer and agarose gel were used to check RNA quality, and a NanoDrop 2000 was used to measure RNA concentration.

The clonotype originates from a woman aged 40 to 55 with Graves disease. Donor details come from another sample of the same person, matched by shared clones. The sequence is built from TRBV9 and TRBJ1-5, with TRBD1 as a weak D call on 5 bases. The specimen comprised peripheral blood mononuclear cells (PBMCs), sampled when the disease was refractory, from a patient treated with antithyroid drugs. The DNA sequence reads TGTGCCAGCAGCGTGGGACTTAGCAATCAGCCCCGGCATTTT. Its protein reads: CASSVGLSNQPRHF.